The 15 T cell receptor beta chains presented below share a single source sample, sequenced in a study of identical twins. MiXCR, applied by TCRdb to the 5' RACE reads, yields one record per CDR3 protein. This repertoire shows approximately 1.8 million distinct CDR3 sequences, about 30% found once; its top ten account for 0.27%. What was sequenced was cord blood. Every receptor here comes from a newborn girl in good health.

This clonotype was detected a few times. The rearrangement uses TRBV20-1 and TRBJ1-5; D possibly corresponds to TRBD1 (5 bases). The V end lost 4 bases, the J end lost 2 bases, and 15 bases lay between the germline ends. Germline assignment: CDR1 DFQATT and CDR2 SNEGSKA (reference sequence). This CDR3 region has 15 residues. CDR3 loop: CSATQKGVGNQPQHF. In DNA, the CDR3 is TGCAGTGCTACACAAAAAGGGGTGGGCAATCAGCCCCAGCATTTT.

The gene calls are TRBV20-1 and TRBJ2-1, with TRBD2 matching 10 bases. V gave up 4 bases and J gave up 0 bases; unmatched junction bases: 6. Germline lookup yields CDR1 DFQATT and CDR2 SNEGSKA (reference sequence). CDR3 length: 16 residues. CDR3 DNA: TGCAGTGCTACCAAGAGCGGGAGGGCCTCCTACAATGAGCAGTTCTTC. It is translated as CSATKSGRASYNEQFF.

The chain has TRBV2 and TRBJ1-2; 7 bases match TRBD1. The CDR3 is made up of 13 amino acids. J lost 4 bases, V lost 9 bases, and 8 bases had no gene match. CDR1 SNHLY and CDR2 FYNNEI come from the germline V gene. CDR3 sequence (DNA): TGTGCCAGTCGAGGGGGCGCGGGCTATGGCTACACCTTC. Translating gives CASRGGAGYGYTF.

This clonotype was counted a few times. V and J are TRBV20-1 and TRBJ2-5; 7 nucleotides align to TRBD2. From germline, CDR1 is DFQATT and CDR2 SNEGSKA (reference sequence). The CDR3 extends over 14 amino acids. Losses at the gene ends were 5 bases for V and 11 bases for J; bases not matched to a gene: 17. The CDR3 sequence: CSAPLAVSYNEQYF. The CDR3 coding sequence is TGCAGTGCTCCGCTAGCGGTCTCCTACAATGAGCAGTACTTC.

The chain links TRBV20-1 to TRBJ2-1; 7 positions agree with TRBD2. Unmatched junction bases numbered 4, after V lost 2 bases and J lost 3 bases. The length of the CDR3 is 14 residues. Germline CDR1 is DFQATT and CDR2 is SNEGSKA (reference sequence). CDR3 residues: CSARQRGVYNEQFF. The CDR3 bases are TGCAGTGCTAGACAGCGGGGAGTCTACAATGAGCAGTTCTTC.

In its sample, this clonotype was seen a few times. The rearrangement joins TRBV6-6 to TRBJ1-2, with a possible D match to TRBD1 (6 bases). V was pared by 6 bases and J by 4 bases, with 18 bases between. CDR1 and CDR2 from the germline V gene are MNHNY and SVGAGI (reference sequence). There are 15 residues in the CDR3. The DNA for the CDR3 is TGTGCCAGCAGGCAACAGGGTTTGGCAGGCTATGGCTACACCTTC. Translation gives CASRQQGLAGYGYTF.

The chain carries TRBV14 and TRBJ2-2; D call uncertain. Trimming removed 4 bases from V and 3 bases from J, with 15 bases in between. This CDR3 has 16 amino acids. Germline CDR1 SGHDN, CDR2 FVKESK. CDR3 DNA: TGTGCCAGCAGCCGAAAGGGTGAACACTACACCGGGGAGCTGTTTTTT. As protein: CASSRKGEHYTGELFF. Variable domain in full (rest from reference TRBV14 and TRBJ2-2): EAGVTQFPSHSVIEKGQTVTLRCDPISGHDNLYWYRRVMGKEIKFLLHFVKESKQDESGMPNNRFLAERTGGTYSTLKVQPAELEDSGVYFCASSRKGEHYTGELFFGEGSRLTVL.

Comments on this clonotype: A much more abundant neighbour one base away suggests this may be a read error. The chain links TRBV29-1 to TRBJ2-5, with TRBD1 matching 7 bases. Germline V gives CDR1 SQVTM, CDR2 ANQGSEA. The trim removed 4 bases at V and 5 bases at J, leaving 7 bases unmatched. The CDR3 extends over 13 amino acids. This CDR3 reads CSVGDRVGETQYF. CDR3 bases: TGCAGCGTTGGAGACAGGGTAGGGGAGACCCAGTACTTC.

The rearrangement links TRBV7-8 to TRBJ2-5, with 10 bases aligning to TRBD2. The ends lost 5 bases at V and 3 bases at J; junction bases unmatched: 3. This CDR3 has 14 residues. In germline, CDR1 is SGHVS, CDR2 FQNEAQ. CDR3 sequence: CASSHGTSEETQYF. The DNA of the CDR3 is TGTGCCAGCAGCCATGGGACTAGCGAAGAGACCCAGTACTTC.

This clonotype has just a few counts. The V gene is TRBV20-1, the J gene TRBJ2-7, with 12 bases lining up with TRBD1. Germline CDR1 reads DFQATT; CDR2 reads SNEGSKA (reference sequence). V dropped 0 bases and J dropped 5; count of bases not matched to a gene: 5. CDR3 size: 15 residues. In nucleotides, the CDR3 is TGCAGTGCTAGAGATAGGGACAGGGGGCGGCACGAGCAGTACTTC. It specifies CSARDRDRGRHEQYF.

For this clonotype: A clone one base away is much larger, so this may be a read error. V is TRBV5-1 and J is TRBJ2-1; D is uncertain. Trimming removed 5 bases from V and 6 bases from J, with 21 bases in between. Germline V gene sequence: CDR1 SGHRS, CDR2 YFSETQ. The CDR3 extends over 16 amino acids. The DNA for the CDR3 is TGCGCCAGCAGTGCTGGAGCGCCCCAATCCGGCAATGAGCAGTTCTTC. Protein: CASSAGAPQSGNEQFF.

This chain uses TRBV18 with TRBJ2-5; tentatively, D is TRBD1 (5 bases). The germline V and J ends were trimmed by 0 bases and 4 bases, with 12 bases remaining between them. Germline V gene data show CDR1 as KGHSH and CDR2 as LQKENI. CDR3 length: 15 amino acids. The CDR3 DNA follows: TGTGCCAGCTCACCACCCCCAGGGTACGGAGAGACCCAGTACTTC. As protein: CASSPPPGYGETQYF. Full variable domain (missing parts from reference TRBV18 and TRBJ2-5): NAGVMQNPRHLVRRRGQEARLRCSPMKGHSHVYWYRQLPEEGLKFMVYLQKENIIDESGMPKERFSAEFPKEGPSILRIQQVVRGDSAAYFCASSPPPGYGETQYFGPGTRLLVL.

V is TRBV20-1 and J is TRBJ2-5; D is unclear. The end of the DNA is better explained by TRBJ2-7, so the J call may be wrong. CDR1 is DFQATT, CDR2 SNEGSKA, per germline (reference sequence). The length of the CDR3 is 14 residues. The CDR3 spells CSASGLYLTYEQYF. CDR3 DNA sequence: TGCAGTGCTAGCGGTCTTTACCTAACCTACGAGCAGTACTTC.

CDR3 sequence reads: CASRGWPSNEQFF. DNA for the CDR3: TGTGCCAGCAGGGGGTGGCCCTCTAATGAGCAGTTCTTC. The rearrangement joins TRBV6-1 to TRBJ2-1; no clear D gene. Trimming cost V 6 bases and J 7 bases, with 13 bases left between them. This CDR3 is built from 13 residues. Germline V lookup: CDR1 MNHNS, CDR2 SASEGT.

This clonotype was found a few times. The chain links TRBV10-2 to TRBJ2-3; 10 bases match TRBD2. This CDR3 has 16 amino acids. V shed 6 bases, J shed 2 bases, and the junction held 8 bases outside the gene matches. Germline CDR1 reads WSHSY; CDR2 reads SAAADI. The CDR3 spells CASRTSGGGFTDTQYF. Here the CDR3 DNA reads TGCGCCAGCAGGACAAGCGGGGGGGGCTTCACAGATACGCAGTATTTT.